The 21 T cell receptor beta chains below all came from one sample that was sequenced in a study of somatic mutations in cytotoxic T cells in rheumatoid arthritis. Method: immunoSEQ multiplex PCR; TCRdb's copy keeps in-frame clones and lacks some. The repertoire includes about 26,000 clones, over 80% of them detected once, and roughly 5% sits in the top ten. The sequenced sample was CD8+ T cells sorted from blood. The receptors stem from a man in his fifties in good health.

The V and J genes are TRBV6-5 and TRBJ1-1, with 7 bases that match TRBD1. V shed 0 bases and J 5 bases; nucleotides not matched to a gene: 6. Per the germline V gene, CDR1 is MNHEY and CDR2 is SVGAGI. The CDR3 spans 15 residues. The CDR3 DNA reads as TGTGCCAGCAGTTACTCGAAGGGGGCAGGTACTGAAGCTTTCTTT. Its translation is CASSYSKGAGTEAFF.

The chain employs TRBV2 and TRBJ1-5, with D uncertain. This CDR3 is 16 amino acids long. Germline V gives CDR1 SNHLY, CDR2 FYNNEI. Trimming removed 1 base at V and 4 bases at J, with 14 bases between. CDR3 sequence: CASSEVRTDPNQPQHF. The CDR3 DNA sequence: TGTGCCAGCAGTGAAGTACGGACGGATCCTAATCAGCCCCAGCATTTT.

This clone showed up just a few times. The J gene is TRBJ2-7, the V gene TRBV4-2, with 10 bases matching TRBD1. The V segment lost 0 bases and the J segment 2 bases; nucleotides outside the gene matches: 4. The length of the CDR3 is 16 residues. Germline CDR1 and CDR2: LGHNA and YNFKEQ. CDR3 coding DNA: TGTGCCAGCAGCCAAGACGGACAGGGGGTGCCCTACGAGCAGTACTTC. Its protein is CASSQDGQGVPYEQYF.

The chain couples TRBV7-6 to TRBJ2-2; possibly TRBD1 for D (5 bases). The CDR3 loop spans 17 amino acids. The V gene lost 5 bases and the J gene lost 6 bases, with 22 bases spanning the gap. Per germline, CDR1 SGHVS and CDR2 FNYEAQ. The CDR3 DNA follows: TGTGCCAGCAGCCCCTCGGTAGGGCCAGGGATTGCCGGGGAGCTGTTTTTT. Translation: CASSPSVGPGIAGELFF.

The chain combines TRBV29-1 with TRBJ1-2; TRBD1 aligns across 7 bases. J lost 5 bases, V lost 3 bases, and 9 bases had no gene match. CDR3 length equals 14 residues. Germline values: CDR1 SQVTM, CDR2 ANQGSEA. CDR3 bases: TGCAGCGTTGATGGCGACAGGGAAATTTATGGCTACACCTTC. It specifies CSVDGDREIYGYTF.

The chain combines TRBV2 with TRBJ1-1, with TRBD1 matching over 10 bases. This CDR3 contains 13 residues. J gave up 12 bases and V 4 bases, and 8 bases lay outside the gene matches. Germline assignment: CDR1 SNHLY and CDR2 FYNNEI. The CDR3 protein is CASSGRQGAGTFF. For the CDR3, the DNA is TGTGCCAGCAGTGGTCGACAGGGGGCGGGTACTTTCTTT.

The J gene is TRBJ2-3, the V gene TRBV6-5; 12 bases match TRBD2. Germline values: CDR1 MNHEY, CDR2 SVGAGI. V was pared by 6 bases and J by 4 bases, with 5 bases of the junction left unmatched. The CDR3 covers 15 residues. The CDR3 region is CASSRLAGGSDTQYF. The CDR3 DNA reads TGTGCCAGCAGCCGTCTAGCGGGAGGGTCAGATACGCAGTATTTT.

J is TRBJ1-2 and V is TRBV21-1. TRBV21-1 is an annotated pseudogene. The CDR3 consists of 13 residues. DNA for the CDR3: TGTGCCAGCTCCCCCCGCGGGGGTTCTGGCTACACCTTC. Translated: CASSPRGGSGYTF.

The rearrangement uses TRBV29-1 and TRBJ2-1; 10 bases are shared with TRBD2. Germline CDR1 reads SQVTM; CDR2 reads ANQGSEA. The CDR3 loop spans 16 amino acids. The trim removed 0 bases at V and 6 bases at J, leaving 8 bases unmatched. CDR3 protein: CSVEDLALAGLNEQFF. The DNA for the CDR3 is TGCAGCGTTGAAGATTTAGCACTAGCGGGGCTCAATGAGCAGTTCTTC.

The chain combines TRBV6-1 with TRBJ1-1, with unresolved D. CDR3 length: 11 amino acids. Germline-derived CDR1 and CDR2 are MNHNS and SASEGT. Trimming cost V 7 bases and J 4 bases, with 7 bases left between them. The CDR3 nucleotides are TGTGCCAGCACGGTCCTCACTGAAGCTTTCTTT. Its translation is CASTVLTEAFF.

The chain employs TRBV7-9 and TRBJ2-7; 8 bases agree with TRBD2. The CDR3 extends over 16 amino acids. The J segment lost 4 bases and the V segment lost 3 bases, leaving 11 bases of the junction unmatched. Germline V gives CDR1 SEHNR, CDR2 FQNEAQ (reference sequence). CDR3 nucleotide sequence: TGTGCCAGCAGCTTCCTCTCGAGCGGGAGAGGGTACGAGCAGTACTTC. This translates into CASSFLSSGRGYEQYF.

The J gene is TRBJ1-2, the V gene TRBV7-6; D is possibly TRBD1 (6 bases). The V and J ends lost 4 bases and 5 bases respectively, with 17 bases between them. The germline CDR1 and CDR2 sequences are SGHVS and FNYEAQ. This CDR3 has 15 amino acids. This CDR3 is CASSSNPPGAYGYTF. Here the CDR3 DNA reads TGTGCCAGCAGCTCTAACCCTCCAGGGGCATATGGCTACACCTTC.

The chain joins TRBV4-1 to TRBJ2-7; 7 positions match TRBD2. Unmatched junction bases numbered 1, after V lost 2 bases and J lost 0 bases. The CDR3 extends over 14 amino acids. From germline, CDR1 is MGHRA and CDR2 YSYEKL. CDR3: CASSQLAASYEQYF. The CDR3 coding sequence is TGCGCCAGCAGCCAACTAGCGGCCTCCTACGAGCAGTACTTC.

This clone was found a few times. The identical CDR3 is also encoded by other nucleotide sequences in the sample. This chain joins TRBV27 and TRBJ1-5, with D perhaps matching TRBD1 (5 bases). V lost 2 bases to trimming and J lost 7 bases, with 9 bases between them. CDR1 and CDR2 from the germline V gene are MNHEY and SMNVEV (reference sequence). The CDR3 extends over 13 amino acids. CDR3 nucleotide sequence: TGTGCCAGCAGTTTAGGGGGAGGGCAGCCCCAGCATTTT. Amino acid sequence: CASSLGGGQPQHF.

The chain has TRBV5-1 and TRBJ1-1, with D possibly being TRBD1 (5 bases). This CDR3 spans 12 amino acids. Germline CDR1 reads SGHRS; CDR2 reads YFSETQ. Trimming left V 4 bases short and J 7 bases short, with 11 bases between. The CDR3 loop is CASSRWDGEAFF. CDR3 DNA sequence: TGCGCCAGCAGCAGATGGGACGGTGAAGCTTTCTTT.

The CDR3 DNA is TGCGCCAGCACTCTTGTGAGCGGGAGCGATGAGCAGTTCTTC. Amino acid sequence: CASTLVSGSDEQFF. The V call is TRBV4-1, the J call TRBJ2-1; 8 nucleotides match TRBD2. Losses at the gene ends were 7 bases for V and 8 bases for J; bases not matched to a gene: 10. Looked up from germline, CDR1 is MGHRA and CDR2 is YSYEKL. The CDR3 is 14 amino acids.

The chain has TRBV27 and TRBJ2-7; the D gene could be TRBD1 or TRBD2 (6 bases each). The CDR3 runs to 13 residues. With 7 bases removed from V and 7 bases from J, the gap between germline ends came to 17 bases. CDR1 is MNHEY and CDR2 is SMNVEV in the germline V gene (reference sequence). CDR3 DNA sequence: TGTGCCAGCAACCTAGGGGGGTCCGGGGAGCAGTACTTC. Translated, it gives CASNLGGSGEQYF.

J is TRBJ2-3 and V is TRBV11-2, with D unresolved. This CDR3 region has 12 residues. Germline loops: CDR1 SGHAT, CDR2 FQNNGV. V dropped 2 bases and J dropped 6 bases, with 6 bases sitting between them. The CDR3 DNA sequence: TGTGCCAGCAGCTTAAATACGGATACGCAGTATTTT. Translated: CASSLNTDTQYF.

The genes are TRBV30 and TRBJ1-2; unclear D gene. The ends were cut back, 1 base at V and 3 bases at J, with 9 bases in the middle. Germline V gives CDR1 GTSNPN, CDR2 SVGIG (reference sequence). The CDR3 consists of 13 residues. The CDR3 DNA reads TGTGCCTGGAGTGGGCCAGTCGACTATGGCTACACCTTC. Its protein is CAWSGPVDYGYTF. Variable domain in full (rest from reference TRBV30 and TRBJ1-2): SQTIHQWPATLVQPVGSPLSLECTVEGTSNPNLYWYRQAAGRGLQLLFYSVGIGQISSEVPQNLSASRPQDRQFILSSKKLLLSDSGFYLCAWSGPVDYGYTFGSGTRLTVV.

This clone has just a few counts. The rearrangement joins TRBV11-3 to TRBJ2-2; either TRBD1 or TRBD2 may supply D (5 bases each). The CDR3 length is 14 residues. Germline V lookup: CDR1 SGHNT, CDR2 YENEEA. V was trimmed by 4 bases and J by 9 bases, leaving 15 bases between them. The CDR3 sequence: CASSSPGRSRELFF. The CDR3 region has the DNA TGTGCCAGCAGCTCACCGGGACGCTCCAGGGAGCTGTTTTTT.

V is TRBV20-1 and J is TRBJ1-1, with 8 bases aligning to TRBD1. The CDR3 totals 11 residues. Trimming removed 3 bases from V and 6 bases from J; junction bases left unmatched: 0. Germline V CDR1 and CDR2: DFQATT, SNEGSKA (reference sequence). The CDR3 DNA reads TGCAGTGCTAGGACAGGGGCTGAAGCTTTCTTT. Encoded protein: CSARTGAEAFF.